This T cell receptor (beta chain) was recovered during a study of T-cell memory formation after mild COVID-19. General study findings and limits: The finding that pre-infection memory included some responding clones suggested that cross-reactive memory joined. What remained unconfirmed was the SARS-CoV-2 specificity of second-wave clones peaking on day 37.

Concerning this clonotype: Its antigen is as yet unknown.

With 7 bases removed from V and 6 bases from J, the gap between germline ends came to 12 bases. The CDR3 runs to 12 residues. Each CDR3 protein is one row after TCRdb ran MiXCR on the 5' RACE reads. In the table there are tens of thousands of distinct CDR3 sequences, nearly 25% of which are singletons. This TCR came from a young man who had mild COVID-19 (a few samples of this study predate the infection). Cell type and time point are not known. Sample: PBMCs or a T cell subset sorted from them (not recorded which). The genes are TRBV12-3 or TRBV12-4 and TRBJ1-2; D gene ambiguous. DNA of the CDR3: TGTGCCAGCAACCTTGGCGGGAATGGCTACACCTTC. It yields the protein CASNLGGNGYTF.